The sequence of this T cell receptor beta chain was determined in a study of shared clonotypes between healthy human individuals. Findings and caveats of the study: It was expected that sequencing depth would affect clonotype sharing among donors.

Germline V gives CDR1 MDHEN, CDR2 SYDVKM. The CDR3 loop spans 14 amino acids. The V gene lost 6 bases and the J gene lost 2 bases, with 13 bases spanning the gap. Note on this clone: Its specificity is not known. This CDR3 is also generated by other DNA sequences in the sample.

Only in-frame clones appear in the TCRdb table, and some are missing; sequencing was by immunoSEQ multiplex PCR. The sample lists some 1,100,000 clones, approximately 78% occurring once. The sequence was obtained from a young man in good health. Some clones in this sample may be carry-over from other donors' samples. The source material was memory CD4+ T cells from PBMCs. Stated subset: CD45RA-negative fraction. The chain recombines TRBV28 with TRBJ1-2, with no clear D. The CDR3 DNA reads TGTGCCAGCAGCCGGAGACAAAGAAACTATGGCTACACCTTC. The encoded protein is CASSRRQRNYGYTF.